Given below is one T cell receptor (beta chain) in context. Its target is not known. This record comes from a study of cytomegalovirus exposure and HLA in healthy donors. Findings and limits, study-wide: TCR beta chains associated with HLA were, in a later analysis, more clonally expanded than equally common others. Being productive about 87% or about 30% of the time was typical of most TCR beta V segments in an earlier analysis. Sequencing depth roughly uniform across donors was assumed in presence/absence analyses.

PCR amplification relied on 60 Vbeta primers (plus 13 Jbeta primers). Repertoires were generated with immunoSEQ multiplex PCR, while TCRdb's copy carries only in-frame clones and drops some. The table has approximately 120,000 clones, 65% to 80% seen once. The germline V and J ends were trimmed by 4 bases and 0 bases, with 12 bases remaining between them. Per germline, CDR1 MGHDK and CDR2 SYGVNS. CDR3 length equals 15 residues. Sequenced input: PBMCs. The V gene is TRBV25-1, the J gene TRBJ1-1, with a weak D call TRBD1 (5 bases). The clonotype was recovered from a woman aged 55-75 years in good health and CMV-seropositive. The CDR3 loop reads CASSGTRGLNTEAFF. DNA of the CDR3: TGTGCCAGCAGTGGAACGCGGGGCCTGAACACTGAAGCTTTCTTT.